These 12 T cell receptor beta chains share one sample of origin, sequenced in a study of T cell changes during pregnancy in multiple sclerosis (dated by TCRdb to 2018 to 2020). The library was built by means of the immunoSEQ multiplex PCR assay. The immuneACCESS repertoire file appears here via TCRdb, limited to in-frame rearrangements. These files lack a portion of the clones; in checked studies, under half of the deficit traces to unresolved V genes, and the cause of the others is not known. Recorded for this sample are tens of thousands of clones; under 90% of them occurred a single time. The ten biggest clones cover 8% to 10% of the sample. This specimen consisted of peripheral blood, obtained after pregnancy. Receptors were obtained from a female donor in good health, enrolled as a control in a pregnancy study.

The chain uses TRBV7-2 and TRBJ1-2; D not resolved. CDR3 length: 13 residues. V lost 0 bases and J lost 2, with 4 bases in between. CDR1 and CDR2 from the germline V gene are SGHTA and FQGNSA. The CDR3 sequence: CASSLARNYGYTF. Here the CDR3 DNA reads TGTGCCAGCAGCTTAGCCCGGAACTATGGCTACACCTTC. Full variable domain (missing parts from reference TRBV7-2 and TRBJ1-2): GAGVSQSPSNKVTEKGKDVELRCDPISGHTALYWYRQSLGQGLEFLIYFQGNSAPDKSGLPSDRFSAERTGGSVSTLTIQRTQQEDSAVYLCASSLARNYGYTFGSGTRLTVV.

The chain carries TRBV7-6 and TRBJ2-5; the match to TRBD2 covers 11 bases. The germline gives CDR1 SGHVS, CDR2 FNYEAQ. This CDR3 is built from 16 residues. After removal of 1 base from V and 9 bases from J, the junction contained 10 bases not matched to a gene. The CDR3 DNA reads TGTGCCAGCAGCTTAGGTTCCGGGACTAGCGGTTTGTCCCAGTACTTC. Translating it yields CASSLGSGTSGLSQYF.

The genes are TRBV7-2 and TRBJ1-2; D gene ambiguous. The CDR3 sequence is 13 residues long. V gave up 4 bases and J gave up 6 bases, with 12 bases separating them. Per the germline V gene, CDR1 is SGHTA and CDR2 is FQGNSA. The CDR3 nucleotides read TGTGCCAGCAGCTCGGGTGCAGTCAATGGCTACACCTTC. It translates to CASSSGAVNGYTF. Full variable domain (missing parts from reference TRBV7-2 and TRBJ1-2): GAGVSQSPSNKVTEKGKDVELRCDPISGHTALYWYRQSLGQGLEFLIYFQGNSAPDKSGLPSDRFSAERTGGSVSTLTIQRTQQEDSAVYLCASSSGAVNGYTFGSGTRLTVV.

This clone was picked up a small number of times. The CDR3 loop is CASSTGPSSYEQYF. The CDR3 coding sequence is TGTGCCAGCAGTACTGGGCCCAGCTCCTACGAGCAGTACTTC. The chain has TRBV27 and TRBJ2-7; D gene unclear. Trimming removed 5 bases from V and 0 bases from J, with 11 bases in between. This CDR3 has 14 residues. The germline V gene encodes CDR1 MNHEY and CDR2 SMNVEV (reference sequence).

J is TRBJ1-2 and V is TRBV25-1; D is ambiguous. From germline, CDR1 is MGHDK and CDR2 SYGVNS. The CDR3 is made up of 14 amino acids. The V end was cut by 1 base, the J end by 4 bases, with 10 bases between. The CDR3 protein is CASSELLSSYGYTF. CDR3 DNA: TGTGCCAGCAGTGAATTGCTCTCCAGCTATGGCTACACCTTC.

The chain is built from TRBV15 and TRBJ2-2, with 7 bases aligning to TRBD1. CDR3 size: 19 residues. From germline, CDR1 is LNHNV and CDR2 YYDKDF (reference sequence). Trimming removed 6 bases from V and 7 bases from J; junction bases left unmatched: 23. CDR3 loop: CATRESPGLPGQLGGELFF. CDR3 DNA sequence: TGTGCCACCAGAGAAAGTCCAGGACTTCCGGGACAGCTTGGCGGGGAGCTGTTTTTT.

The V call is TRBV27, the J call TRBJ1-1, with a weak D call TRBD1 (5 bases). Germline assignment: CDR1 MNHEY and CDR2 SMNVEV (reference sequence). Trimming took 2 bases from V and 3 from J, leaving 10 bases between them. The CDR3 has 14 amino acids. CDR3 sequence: CASSLQDRDTEAFF. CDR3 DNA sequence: TGTGCCAGCAGTTTACAAGACAGAGACACTGAAGCTTTCTTT.

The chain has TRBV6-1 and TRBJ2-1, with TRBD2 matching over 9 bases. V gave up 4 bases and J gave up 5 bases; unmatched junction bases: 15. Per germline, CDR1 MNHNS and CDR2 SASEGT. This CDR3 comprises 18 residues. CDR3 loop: CASSAPLGSGRRHNEQFF. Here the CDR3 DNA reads TGTGCCAGCAGTGCTCCCTTGGGGAGCGGGAGGAGGCACAATGAGCAGTTCTTC.

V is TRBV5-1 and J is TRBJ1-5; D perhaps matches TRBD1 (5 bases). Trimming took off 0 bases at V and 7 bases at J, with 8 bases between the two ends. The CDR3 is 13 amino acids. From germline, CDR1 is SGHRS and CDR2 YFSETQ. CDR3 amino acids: CASSLEEGQPQHF. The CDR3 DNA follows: TGCGCCAGCAGCTTGGAGGAGGGGCAGCCCCAGCATTTT. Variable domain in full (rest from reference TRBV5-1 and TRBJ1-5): KAGVTQTPRYLIKTRGQQVTLSCSPISGHRSVSWYQQTPGQGLQFLFEYFSETQRNKGNFPGRFSGRQFSNSRSEMNVSTLELGDSALYLCASSLEEGQPQHFGDGTRLSIL.

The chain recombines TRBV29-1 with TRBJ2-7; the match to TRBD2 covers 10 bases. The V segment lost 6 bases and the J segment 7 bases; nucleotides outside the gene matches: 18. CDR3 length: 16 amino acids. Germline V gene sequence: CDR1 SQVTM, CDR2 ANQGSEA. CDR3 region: CSVAPGLARGGGEQYF. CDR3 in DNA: TGCAGCGTAGCTCCGGGACTAGCGCGGGGGGGTGGGGAGCAGTACTTC.

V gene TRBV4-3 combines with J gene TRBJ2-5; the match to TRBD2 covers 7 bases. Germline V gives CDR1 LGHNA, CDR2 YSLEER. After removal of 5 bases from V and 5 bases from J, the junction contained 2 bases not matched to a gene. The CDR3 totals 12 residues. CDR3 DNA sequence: TGCGCCAGCAGCTGGGGGGGGGAGACCCAGTACTTC. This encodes CASSWGGETQYF.

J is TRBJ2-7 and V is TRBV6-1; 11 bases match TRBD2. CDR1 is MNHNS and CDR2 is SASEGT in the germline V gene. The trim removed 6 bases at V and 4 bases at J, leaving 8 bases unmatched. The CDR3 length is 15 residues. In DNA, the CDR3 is TGTGCCAGCAGCCGTCTAGCGGGAGGATTATACGAGCAGTACTTC. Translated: CASSRLAGGLYEQYF.